The 20 T cell receptor beta chains below all came from one sample that was sequenced in a study of blood T cell repertoires in COVID-19. Profiled with immunoSEQ multiplex PCR; TCRdb holds only in-frame clones, not every one. This table holds hundreds of thousands of clones, over 80% found once. The sequencing sample was made of peripheral blood. The source of these receptors is a woman in her forties who had recovered from COVID-19.

This sequence joins TRBV11-2 and TRBJ1-5; 9 positions agree with TRBD1. After removal of 5 bases from V and 5 bases from J, the junction contained 7 bases not matched to a gene. The V gene's germline CDR1 is SGHAT and CDR2 FQNNGV. This CDR3 has 15 amino acids. CDR3 protein: CASSPNRGLDQPQHF. The CDR3 DNA reads TGTGCCAGCAGCCCGAACAGGGGGCTTGATCAGCCCCAGCATTTT.

V and J are TRBV3-1 (or the pseudogene TRBV3-2) and TRBJ1-1, with 8 bases matching TRBD1. This CDR3 comprises 15 residues. The germline gives CDR1 LGHDT, CDR2 YNNKEL (reference sequence). Trimming removed 4 bases from V and 4 bases from J; junction bases left unmatched: 8. The CDR3 here is CASSLPDREATEAFF. The DNA of the CDR3 is TGTGCCAGCAGCCTCCCGGACAGGGAGGCCACTGAAGCTTTCTTT.

The chain uses TRBV7-2 and TRBJ2-5; the match to TRBD2 covers 12 bases. The CDR3 contains 17 residues. After removal of 5 bases from V and 5 bases from J, the junction contained 12 bases not matched to a gene. CDR1 is SGHTA, CDR2 FQGNSA, per germline. CDR3 DNA sequence: TGTGCCAGCAGCATCGGACTAGCGGGGACGGGGCAGGAGACCCAGTACTTC. This sequence encodes CASSIGLAGTGQETQYF.

This chain links TRBV15 with TRBJ1-3; 7 positions match TRBD1. This CDR3 contains 17 residues. Germline values: CDR1 LNHNV, CDR2 YYDKDF (reference sequence). Germline trimming cut 1 base from V and 0 bases from J; bases unmatched to any gene: 6. As DNA, the CDR3 is TGTGCCACCAGCAGAGCGGGACAGATTCACTCTGGAAACACCATATATTTT. Protein sequence: CATSRAGQIHSGNTIYF.

A single count supports this clone. This chain links TRBV3-1 (or the pseudogene TRBV3-2) with TRBJ2-1; D might be TRBD1 (6 bases). The V gene's germline CDR1 is LGHDT and CDR2 YNNKEL (reference sequence). V lost 4 bases, J lost 7 bases, and 17 bases lay in between. This CDR3 has 15 amino acids. The CDR3 sequence is CASSPVLGAGNEQFF. The CDR3 DNA follows: TGTGCCAGCAGCCCCGTTTTGGGGGCAGGAAATGAGCAGTTCTTC.

The chain is built from TRBV9 and TRBJ2-5; D might be TRBD2 (6 bases). The ends were cut back, 1 base at V and 7 bases at J, with 11 bases in the middle. The CDR3 has 13 amino acids. Per germline, CDR1 SGDLS and CDR2 YYNGEE. The CDR3 is CASSVSKEGTQYF. CDR3 coding DNA: TGTGCCAGCAGCGTAAGTAAGGAGGGGACCCAGTACTTC.

The chain joins TRBV9 to TRBJ1-5, with D perhaps matching TRBD1 (5 bases). Deletions cut 1 base from V and 5 bases from J, with 10 bases between. CDR3 length: 14 amino acids. From germline, CDR1 is SGDLS and CDR2 YYNGEE. This CDR3 reads CASSVTQEDQPQHF. The DNA for the CDR3 is TGTGCCAGCAGCGTAACACAGGAAGATCAGCCCCAGCATTTT.

The chain couples TRBV5-6 to TRBJ2-1, with 10 bases aligning to TRBD2. The CDR3 loop spans 15 amino acids. The V gene end was trimmed by 2 bases and the J gene end by 3 bases; junction bases not matched to a gene: 2. Germline V gene data show CDR1 as SGHDT and CDR2 as YYEEEE. CDR3 in amino acids: CASSFRLAGYNEQFF. The CDR3 coding sequence is TGTGCCAGCAGCTTTCGACTAGCGGGCTACAATGAGCAGTTCTTC.

This clone has only a few counts. The V call is TRBV3-1 (or the pseudogene TRBV3-2), the J call TRBJ1-3, with TRBD1 matching 9 bases. This CDR3 contains 15 residues. CDR1 LGHDT and CDR2 YNNKEL come from the germline V gene (reference sequence). Trimming took 4 bases from V and 4 from J; bases not matched to a gene: 5. The CDR3 spells CASSLIDRGGNTIYF. CDR3 nucleotides: TGTGCCAGCAGCCTCATCGACAGGGGGGGAAACACCATATATTTT.

This chain links TRBV4-1 with TRBJ2-3, with D possibly matching TRBD1 (5 bases). The CDR3 has 15 residues. V lost 4 bases and J 2 bases, leaving 13 bases between the germline ends. The V gene's germline CDR1 is MGHRA and CDR2 YSYEKL. The CDR3 nucleotides are TGCGCCAGCAGCCCCGCCAGACAGTACACAGATACGCAGTATTTT. As protein: CASSPARQYTDTQYF.

The chain has TRBV14 and TRBJ1-2; D remains unclear. The CDR3 contains 14 residues. Germline lookup yields CDR1 SGHDN and CDR2 FVKESK. With 0 bases removed from V and 8 bases from J, the gap between germline ends came to 13 bases. The CDR3 sequence is CASSQELVRGGYTF. In DNA, the CDR3 is TGTGCCAGCAGCCAAGAGCTGGTTCGAGGAGGCTACACCTTC.

The genes are TRBV7-6 and TRBJ2-2; 10 bases are shared with TRBD1. This CDR3 contains 16 residues. CDR1 and CDR2 (germline): SGHVS, FNYEAQ. Losses at the gene ends were 1 base for V and 2 bases for J; bases not matched to a gene: 1. The CDR3 DNA reads TGTGCCAGCAGCTTAGGACAGGGGGCTAACACCGGGGAGCTGTTTTTT. Encoded protein: CASSLGQGANTGELFF.

The V gene is TRBV27, the J gene TRBJ2-5; 10 positions agree with TRBD2. The V and J ends lost 2 bases and 4 bases, in that order; junction bases with no gene match: 4. Looked up from germline, CDR1 is MNHEY and CDR2 is SMNVEV (reference sequence). The CDR3 has 15 amino acids. The CDR3 nucleotides are TGTGCCAGCAGTTTAGAAGCGGGGGGGCGAGAGACCCAGTACTTC. Amino acids: CASSLEAGGRETQYF.

This clone was detected once. Written as DNA, the CDR3 is TGTGCCAGTAGACAGGGACAGACTAGCACAGATACGCAGTATTTT. Translating it yields CASRQGQTSTDTQYF. This sequence joins TRBV7-9 and TRBJ2-3; 7 bases line up with TRBD1. CDR3 size: 15 residues. Germline values: CDR1 SEHNR, CDR2 FQNEAQ (reference sequence). V was pared by 9 bases and J by 0 bases, with 9 bases of the junction left unmatched.

The chain couples TRBV2 to TRBJ2-7; 12 positions match TRBD1. J was trimmed by 5 bases and V by 6 bases; bases with no gene match: 8. From germline, CDR1 is SNHLY and CDR2 FYNNEI. The CDR3 covers 15 residues. CDR3 in DNA: TGTGCCAGCAGGGATGGGACAGGGGGCATCGACGAGCAGTACTTC. Translated: CASRDGTGGIDEQYF.

In nucleotides, the CDR3 is TGTGCCAGCAGCTCACCCTTCTCGGGGGCTAGCGGCCAAGAGACCCAGTACTTC. Protein sequence: CASSSPFSGASGQETQYF. The chain couples TRBV7-2 to TRBJ2-5, with a weak D call TRBD2 (7 bases). The CDR3 contains 18 residues. V was trimmed by 4 bases and J by 1 base, leaving 22 bases between them. The germline gives CDR1 SGHTA, CDR2 FQGNSA.

This chain links TRBV9 with TRBJ2-6; no definite D call. Trimming took off 4 bases at V and 2 bases at J, with 10 bases between the two ends. This CDR3 comprises 15 residues. The V gene's germline CDR1 is SGDLS and CDR2 YYNGEE. CDR3 nucleotides: TGTGCCAGCAGCACCCAGGCCCCTGGGGCCAACGTCCTGACTTTC. This sequence encodes CASSTQAPGANVLTF.

V usage is TRBV5-6 and J usage is TRBJ1-3; the D is unclear. Trimming took off 0 bases at V and 2 bases at J, with 12 bases between the two ends. The length of the CDR3 is 16 residues. Per the germline V gene, CDR1 is SGHDT and CDR2 is YYEEEE. The CDR3 loop is CASSLAAGKAGNTIYF. CDR3 sequence (DNA): TGTGCCAGCAGCTTGGCCGCGGGTAAGGCTGGAAACACCATATATTTT.

This clone was detected once. The chain couples TRBV5-8 to TRBJ2-3; tentative D call: TRBD2 (5 bases). The V gene's germline CDR1 is SGHTS and CDR2 YDEGEE. The CDR3 consists of 15 residues. The V end lost 0 bases, the J end lost 5 bases, and 13 bases lay between the germline ends. The CDR3 loop is CASSLGRLAEDTQYF. CDR3 bases: TGTGCCAGCAGCTTGGGGCGCCTAGCAGAAGATACGCAGTATTTT.

The chain carries TRBV12-3 or TRBV12-4 and TRBJ1-3, with D possibly being TRBD1 (5 bases). This CDR3 contains 13 residues. V was trimmed by 3 bases and J by 8 bases, leaving 11 bases between them. CDR3 in amino acids: CASSLMGGDTIYF. The CDR3 bases are TGTGCCAGCAGTTTGATGGGGGGGGACACCATATATTTT.